This TCR beta chain was recovered during a study of blood T cell repertoires in COVID-19. Germline lookup yields CDR1 SQVTM and CDR2 ANQGSEA. The CDR3 contains 13 residues. Trimming removed 7 bases at V and 2 bases at J, with 15 bases between. This clone has just one count. Sequencing was performed with immunoSEQ multiplex PCR; in TCRdb, only in-frame clones are kept and a portion is missing. The table records under 200,000 clones, 86% of them present only once. This clonotype originated in an older woman with COVID-19, enrolled during active disease. The chain combines TRBV29-1 with TRBJ2-7; possibly TRBD1 for D (6 bases). The specimen sequenced was peripheral blood. CDR3 sequence reads: CSGSGEGTYEQYF. The CDR3, as DNA: TGCAGCGGGTCAGGGGAAGGCACCTACGAGCAGTACTTC.